Below are 32 T cell receptor beta chains sequenced from a single sample in a study of CD8 T cells in ankylosing spondylitis. Study results and limitations: Made up of eight highly homologous variants, a TCR beta motif appeared characteristic of ankylosing spondylitis blood.

The antigens of these receptors remain unknown. One entry per CDR3 protein, called by TCRdb with MiXCR from the 5' RACE reads. The repertoire holds a few hundred thousand distinct CDR3 sequences, with more than 20% as singletons. The sequenced sample consisted of blood, either unsorted or a sorted T cell fraction (not recorded which). These receptors originate from a male donor with ankylosing spondylitis.

The table lists this clonotype with a few counts. The V and J genes are TRBV4-3 and TRBJ1-2, with 7 bases lining up with TRBD1. CDR3 size: 13 residues. The V gene end was trimmed by 3 bases and the J gene end by 5 bases; junction bases not matched to a gene: 3. Per germline, CDR1 LGHNA and CDR2 YSLEER. CDR3 sequence reads: CASSQDRHYGYTF. The CDR3 DNA sequence: TGCGCCAGCAGCCAGGACAGGCATTATGGCTACACCTTC.

This clonotype was counted a few times. The CDR3 spells CATSDPGQGNEQFF. For the CDR3, the DNA is TGTGCCACCAGTGATCCCGGACAGGGGAATGAGCAGTTCTTC. The chain has TRBV24-1 and TRBJ2-1, with 9 bases matching TRBD1. The CDR3 loop spans 14 amino acids. J was trimmed by 7 bases and V by 3 bases; bases with no gene match: 3. CDR1 is KGHDR and CDR2 is SFDVKD in the germline V gene.

This clonotype has a handful of counts. The V gene is TRBV20-1, the J gene TRBJ1-4, with a possible D match to TRBD1 (6 bases). V gave up 0 bases and J gave up 7 bases, with 15 bases separating them. CDR1 is DFQATT, CDR2 SNEGSKA, per germline (reference sequence). The CDR3 extends over 15 amino acids. In nucleotides, the CDR3 is TGCAGTGCTAGAGATCGGGCAGGGGCGGGTGAAAAACTGTTTTTT. Its translation: CSARDRAGAGEKLFF.

The genes are TRBV5-1 and TRBJ1-4, with unresolved D. Germline V CDR1 and CDR2: SGHRS, YFSETQ. CDR3 length: 14 residues. V lost 4 bases and J 3 bases, leaving 10 bases between the germline ends. DNA of the CDR3: TGCGCCAGCAGCCTGGAGCGTTCTAATGAAAAACTGTTTTTT. Translated: CASSLERSNEKLFF.

This clonotype showed up just a few times. V is TRBV12-3 or TRBV12-4 and J is TRBJ1-3; D may be TRBD1 (6 bases). Between the trimmed V and J ends, which lost 4 bases and 1 base, there was a span of 11 bases. The CDR3 is made up of 15 amino acids. For the CDR3, the DNA is TGTGCCAGCAGTTACCTGACAGGATCTGGAAACACCATATATTTT. Translating gives CASSYLTGSGNTIYF.

The chain uses TRBV18 and TRBJ2-1; no clear D gene. Trimming cost V 1 base and J 7 bases, with 8 bases left between them. The CDR3 sequence is 13 residues long. Per the germline V gene, CDR1 is KGHSH and CDR2 is LQKENI. For the CDR3, the DNA is TGTGCCAGCTCACCACATCATCCAAATGAGCAGTTCTTC. Translating gives CASSPHHPNEQFF.

This clonotype was detected many times. The chain combines TRBV12-3 or TRBV12-4 with TRBJ1-5, with TRBD1 identical over 7 bases. The CDR3 covers 15 residues. The V segment lost 4 bases and the J segment 2 bases; nucleotides outside the gene matches: 5. CDR3 in DNA: TGTGCCAGCAGTTCAGCTACAGGGGGCAATCAGCCCCAGCATTTT. Translating gives CASSSATGGNQPQHF.

The chain carries TRBV9 and TRBJ2-7; D ambiguous. Germline CDR1 is SGDLS and CDR2 is YYNGEE. V shed 0 bases and J shed 4 bases, with 11 bases lying between them. The CDR3 consists of 14 residues. CDR3 in DNA: TGTGCCAGCAGCGTAGGGCCTGGGGAATACGAGCAGTACTTC. Protein sequence: CASSVGPGEYEQYF. The complete variable domain, with remaining parts taken from reference TRBV9 and TRBJ2-7, reads DSGVTQTPKHLITATGQRVTLRCSPRSGDLSVYWYQQSLDQGLQFLIQYYNGEERAKGNILERFSAQQFPDLHSELNLSSLELGDSALYFCASSVGPGEYEQYFGPGTRLTVT.

The chain recombines TRBV4-1 with TRBJ2-1; TRBD1 aligns across 7 bases. The CDR3 has 14 amino acids. Germline V gene data show CDR1 as MGHRA and CDR2 as YSYEKL. V was pared by 4 bases and J by 8 bases, with 8 bases of the junction left unmatched. For the CDR3, the DNA is TGCGCCAGCAGCCGACTCGACAGGGAGTATGAGCAGTTCTTC. Translation: CASSRLDREYEQFF.

This clonotype occurred a few times. This rearrangement joins TRBV29-1 to TRBJ2-5; 8 nucleotides line up with TRBD1. J was trimmed by 5 bases and V by 7 bases; bases with no gene match: 6. Looked up from germline, CDR1 is SQVTM and CDR2 is ANQGSEA. The CDR3 consists of 12 residues. CDR3 protein: CSARQGRETQYF. The CDR3 coding sequence is TGCAGCGCTCGACAGGGGCGGGAGACCCAGTACTTC.

This clonotype was seen more than once but under ten times. The chain has TRBV6-5 and TRBJ2-2; 10 nucleotides agree with TRBD2. From germline, CDR1 is MNHEY and CDR2 SVGAGI. Germline trimming cut 4 bases from V and 1 base from J; bases unmatched to any gene: 3. CDR3 length: 16 amino acids. The CDR3 sequence is CASSSSGRGNTGELFF. The DNA for the CDR3 is TGTGCCAGCAGTTCCAGCGGGAGGGGGAACACCGGGGAGCTGTTTTTT.

The V gene is TRBV15, the J gene TRBJ2-7, with a tentative D call TRBD2 (6 bases). The CDR3 runs 16 residues. Germline CDR1 and CDR2: LNHNV and YYDKDF (reference sequence). Trimming shortened V by 0 bases and J by 0 bases, and 12 bases separated the two germline ends. CDR3 DNA sequence: TGTGCCACCAGCAGAGATCGGACTATTTACTCCTACGAGCAGTACTTC. This sequence encodes CATSRDRTIYSYEQYF.

In DNA, the CDR3 is TGTGCCAGCAGCCCCTCAGCGGGAGGCCCTTGGGAGACCCAGTACTTC. Translation: CASSPSAGGPWETQYF. J is TRBJ2-5 and V is TRBV9, with TRBD2 matching over 9 bases. Germline CDR1 is SGDLS and CDR2 is YYNGEE. The CDR3 spans 16 residues. The junction had 12 bases not matched to a gene; V was cut back by 4 bases and J by 5 bases.

This clonotype was recorded many times. V usage is TRBV12-3 or TRBV12-4 and J usage is TRBJ1-1, with a possible D match to TRBD1 (6 bases). Trimming pared 2 bases from V and 6 bases from J, leaving 10 bases between. The CDR3 runs to 13 residues. The CDR3 loop reads CASSLREGAEAFF. The DNA for the CDR3 is TGTGCCAGCAGTTTACGGGAGGGGGCTGAAGCTTTCTTT.

The J gene is TRBJ1-2, the V gene TRBV4-1; 7 positions agree with TRBD1. CDR3 size: 15 residues. Per germline, CDR1 MGHRA and CDR2 YSYEKL. Losses at the gene ends were 7 bases for V and 4 bases for J; bases not matched to a gene: 12. Here the CDR3 DNA reads TGCGCCAGCACCTTAAACACAGGGGCGGGCTATGGCTACACCTTC. The encoded protein is CASTLNTGAGYGYTF.

This chain links TRBV7-9 with TRBJ2-7, with D unclear. V dropped 6 bases and J dropped 5 bases, with 17 bases sitting between them. The germline CDR1 and CDR2 sequences are SEHNR and FQNEAQ (reference sequence). This CDR3 comprises 14 residues. CDR3 nucleotides: TGTGCCAGCAGTTCGAACAGAGGTCTCAACGAGCAGTACTTC. This encodes CASSSNRGLNEQYF.

This clonotype appeared a few times. V usage is TRBV7-6 and J usage is TRBJ2-3; D ambiguous. The ends were cut back, 3 bases at V and 1 base at J, with 17 bases in the middle. The CDR3 is 17 amino acids. CDR1 is SGHVS, CDR2 FNYEAQ, per germline. CDR3 in amino acids: CASSLTPRQAGTDTQYF. The CDR3, as DNA: TGTGCCAGCAGCTTGACTCCTCGGCAGGCGGGCACAGATACGCAGTATTTT.

This clonotype has only a few counts. V is TRBV7-6 and J is TRBJ1-2, with D unclear. The germline CDR1 and CDR2 sequences are SGHVS and FNYEAQ. This CDR3 is 13 amino acids long. The ends were cut back, 1 base at V and 8 bases at J, with 11 bases in the middle. The chain's CDR3 is CASSLVDGRGYTF. The CDR3 DNA is TGTGCCAGCAGCTTAGTCGATGGCCGGGGCTACACCTTC.

The chain joins TRBV6-1 to TRBJ2-2, with 10 positions matching TRBD1. V shed 6 bases and J 6 bases; nucleotides not matched to a gene: 4. Germline V lookup: CDR1 MNHNS, CDR2 SASEGT. The CDR3 sequence is 14 residues long. The CDR3 nucleotides read TGTGCCAGCAGCGACAGGGGGCATGCCGGGGAGCTGTTTTTT. It encodes CASSDRGHAGELFF.

This sequence joins TRBV28 and TRBJ2-7, with D uncertain. Germline V CDR1 and CDR2: MDHEN, SYDVKM. V gave up 5 bases and J gave up 1 base, with 21 bases separating them. The CDR3 is made up of 17 amino acids. The CDR3 sequence is CASSPPPYRSKSYEQYF. The DNA of the CDR3 is TGTGCCAGCAGTCCCCCCCCGTACAGATCGAAGTCCTACGAGCAGTACTTC.

Only a few counts were recorded for this clonotype. V is TRBV4-1 and J is TRBJ2-5; 10 positions agree with TRBD1. Germline CDR1 MGHRA, CDR2 YSYEKL. This CDR3 contains 14 residues. V shed 5 bases, J shed 4 bases, and the junction held 4 bases outside the gene matches. CDR3 amino acids: CASSARTGGETQYF. CDR3 nucleotide sequence: TGCGCCAGCAGCGCCCGGACAGGGGGAGAGACCCAGTACTTC.

The sample holds a few counts of this clonotype. This sequence joins TRBV6-2 or TRBV6-3 and TRBJ2-7; TRBD2 matches 8 bases. The germline V gene encodes CDR1 MNHEY and CDR2 SVGEGT. This CDR3 comprises 12 residues. The V and J ends lost 7 bases and 4 bases, in that order; junction bases with no gene match: 3. For the CDR3, the DNA is TGTGCCAGCACTACTAGCGGATACGAGCAGTACTTC. Protein sequence: CASTTSGYEQYF.

The chain joins TRBV6-6 to TRBJ1-6; D call uncertain. This CDR3 is built from 12 residues. Per the germline V gene, CDR1 is MNHNY and CDR2 is SVGAGI (reference sequence). V was cut by 11 bases and J by 10 bases, with 15 bases left in between. The CDR3 here is CAANRRDSPLHF. The CDR3 DNA reads as TGTGCCGCAAACCGTCGTGACTCACCCCTCCACTTT.

In its sample, this clonotype was seen a few times. The rearrangement links TRBV7-8 to TRBJ1-4; no reliable D call. CDR1 SGHVS and CDR2 FQNEAQ come from the germline V gene. The V end was cut by 5 bases, the J end by 7 bases, with 11 bases between. The CDR3 is made up of 13 amino acids. CDR3 protein: CASSPVGGEKLFF. CDR3 bases: TGTGCCAGCAGCCCCGTCGGCGGTGAAAAACTGTTTTTT. The full variable domain, in which reference TRBV7-8 and TRBJ1-4 provide the parts outside the CDR3, is GAGVSQSPRYKVAKRGQDVALRCDPISGHVSLFWYQQALGQGPEFLTYFQNEAQLDKSGLPSDRFFAERPEGSVSTLKIQRTQQEDSAVYLCASSPVGGEKLFFGSGTQLSVL.

The table lists this clonotype with a few counts. This rearrangement joins TRBV7-8 to TRBJ1-1; the D gene is possibly TRBD1 (6 bases). Germline values: CDR1 SGHVS, CDR2 FQNEAQ. This CDR3 comprises 15 residues. Trimming stripped 1 base from V and 3 bases from J, with 12 bases between. The CDR3 reads CASSLEPGQDTEAFF. The DNA of the CDR3 is TGTGCCAGCAGCTTAGAACCGGGACAAGACACTGAAGCTTTCTTT.

A few counts support this clonotype. This chain uses TRBV18 with TRBJ2-1, with 10 positions matching TRBD2. Germline values: CDR1 KGHSH, CDR2 LQKENI. Trimming removed 3 bases from V and 2 bases from J; junction bases left unmatched: 7. The CDR3 consists of 17 residues. The CDR3 coding sequence is TGTGCCAGCTCACCCTCCATAGCGGGGGGCCCCTACAATGAGCAGTTCTTC. This gives the protein CASSPSIAGGPYNEQFF. The entire variable domain, with the rest obtained from reference TRBV18 and TRBJ2-1, is as follows: NAGVMQNPRHLVRRRGQEARLRCSPMKGHSHVYWYRQLPEEGLKFMVYLQKENIIDESGMPKERFSAEFPKEGPSILRIQQVVRGDSAAYFCASSPSIAGGPYNEQFFGPGTRLTVL.

This clonotype was observed a few times. The rearrangement uses TRBV9 and TRBJ2-1; the D call may be TRBD1 or TRBD2 (5 bases each). CDR3 length equals 14 residues. The germline V and J ends were trimmed by 0 bases and 7 bases, with 11 bases remaining between them. Germline values: CDR1 SGDLS, CDR2 YYNGEE. The CDR3: CASSVAGTKNEQFF. CDR3 in DNA: TGTGCCAGCAGCGTAGCTGGGACGAAAAATGAGCAGTTCTTC.

This clonotype showed up just a few times. The rearrangement uses TRBV10-3 and TRBJ1-2; 7 bases align to TRBD1. This CDR3 comprises 14 residues. The V gene's germline CDR1 is ENHRY and CDR2 SYGVKD. Trimming cost V 7 bases and J 4 bases; bases outside gene matches: 9. CDR3 residues: CAITPTGIGYGYTF. The CDR3 DNA follows: TGTGCCATCACCCCGACAGGGATTGGCTATGGCTACACCTTC.

This clonotype was recorded a few times. The rearrangement uses TRBV20-1 and TRBJ2-7; tentatively, D is TRBD1 or TRBD2 (5 bases each). The germline gives CDR1 DFQATT, CDR2 SNEGSKA (reference sequence). Trimming removed 2 bases at V and 0 bases at J, with 11 bases between. This CDR3 has 14 residues. DNA for the CDR3: TGCAGTGCTAGAAGTGGGACGAGCTCCTACGAGCAGTACTTC. As protein: CSARSGTSSYEQYF.

The CDR3 reads CASSLGKTGASTNEKLFF. DNA of the CDR3: TGCGCCAGCAGCTTGGGGAAGACAGGCGCCTCAACTAATGAAAAACTGTTTTTT. This chain uses TRBV5-1 with TRBJ1-4; the D gene is possibly TRBD1 (6 bases). V was cut by 0 bases and J by 0 bases, with 15 bases left in between. This CDR3 comprises 18 residues. Germline CDR1 SGHRS, CDR2 YFSETQ.

This clonotype was found a few times. This chain joins TRBV3-1 and TRBJ2-1, with D tentatively TRBD1 (5 bases). Looked up from germline, CDR1 is LGHDT and CDR2 is YNNKEL (reference sequence). The CDR3 is 13 amino acids. Trimming cost V 1 base and J 9 bases, with 10 bases left between them. CDR3 amino acids: CASSQVGRGEQFF. In nucleotides, the CDR3 is TGTGCCAGCAGCCAAGTTGGTAGGGGTGAGCAGTTCTTC.

The V call is TRBV10-3, the J call TRBJ2-2; 7 positions match TRBD1. The CDR3 is 15 amino acids. Germline CDR1 and CDR2: ENHRY and SYGVKD. V was clipped by 2 bases and J by 1 base; unmatched bases: 1. The CDR3 loop is CAISENRGNTGELFF. DNA of the CDR3: TGTGCCATCAGTGAGAACAGGGGGAACACCGGGGAGCTGTTTTTT.